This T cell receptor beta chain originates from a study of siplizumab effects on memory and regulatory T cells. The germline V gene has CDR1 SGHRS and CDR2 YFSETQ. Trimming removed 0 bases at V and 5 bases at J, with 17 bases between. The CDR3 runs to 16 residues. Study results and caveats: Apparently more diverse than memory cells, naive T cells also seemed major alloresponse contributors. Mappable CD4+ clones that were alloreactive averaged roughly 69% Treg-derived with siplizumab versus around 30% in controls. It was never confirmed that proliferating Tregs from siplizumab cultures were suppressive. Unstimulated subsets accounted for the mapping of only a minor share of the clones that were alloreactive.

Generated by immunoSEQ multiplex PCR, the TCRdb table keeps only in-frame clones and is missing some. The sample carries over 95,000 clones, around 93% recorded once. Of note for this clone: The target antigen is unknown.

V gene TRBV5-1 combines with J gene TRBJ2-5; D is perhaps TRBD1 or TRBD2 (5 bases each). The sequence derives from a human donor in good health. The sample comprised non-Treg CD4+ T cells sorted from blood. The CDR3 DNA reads TGCGCCAGCAGCTTGGGTCGGGGCCCGATCTTGGAGACCCAGTACTTC. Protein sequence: CASSLGRGPILETQYF.